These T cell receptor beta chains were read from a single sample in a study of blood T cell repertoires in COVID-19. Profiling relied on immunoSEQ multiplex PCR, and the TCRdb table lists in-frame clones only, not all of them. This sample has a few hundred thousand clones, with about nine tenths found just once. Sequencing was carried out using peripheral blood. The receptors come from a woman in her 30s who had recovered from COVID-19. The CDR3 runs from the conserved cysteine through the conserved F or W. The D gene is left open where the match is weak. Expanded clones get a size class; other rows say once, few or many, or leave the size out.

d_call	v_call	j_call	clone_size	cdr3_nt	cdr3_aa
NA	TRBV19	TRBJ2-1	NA	TGTGCCAGTAGTAGGAGTAGCTCCTACAATGAGCAGTTCTTC	CASSRSSSYNEQFF
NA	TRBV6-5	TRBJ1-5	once	TGTGCCAGCAGTTACGTGTGGGGAGGCAATCAGCCCCAGCATTTT	CASSYVWGGNQPQHF
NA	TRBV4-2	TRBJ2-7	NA	TGTGCCAGCAGCCAACCCGTGCAGGGCTCAACCTACGAGCAGTACTTC	CASSQPVQGSTYEQYF
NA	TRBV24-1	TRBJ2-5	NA	TGTGCCACCAGTGATTTAAGTACGGGACAACAAGAGACCCAGTACTTC	CATSDLSTGQQETQYF
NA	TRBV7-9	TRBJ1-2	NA	TGTGCCAGCAGCCCCAGGGTCAACTATGGCTACACCTTC	CASSPRVNYGYTF
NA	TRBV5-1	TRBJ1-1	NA	TGCGCCAGCAGTTCGGCGACAGGGAACACTGAAGCTTTCTTT	CASSSATGNTEAFF
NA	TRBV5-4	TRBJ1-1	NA	TGTGCCAGCAGCACCCCCAATCAGGAGGCCCACACTGAAGCTTTCTTT	CASSTPNQEAHTEAFF
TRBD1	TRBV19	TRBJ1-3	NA	TGTGCCAGCCAATCCGGGACAGGGGTTCTACGCTCTGGAAACACCATATATTTT	CASQSGTGVLRSGNTIYF
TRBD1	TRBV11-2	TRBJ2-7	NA	TGTGCCAGCAGCTTGACAGGGTTCACCTACGAGCAGTACTTC	CASSLTGFTYEQYF
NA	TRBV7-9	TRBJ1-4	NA	TGTGCCAGCAGCTCGTCCCGGTTGGGGGGTTTTGAAAAACTGTTTTTT	CASSSSRLGGFEKLFF
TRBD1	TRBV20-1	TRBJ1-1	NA	TGCAGTGCTAGACGGTCAGACAGGGCTACCTTT	CSARRSDRATF